Below are 32 T cell receptor beta chains sequenced from a single sample in a study of Ad26.COV2.S vaccination and SARS-CoV-2 variants. Profiling relied on immunoSEQ multiplex PCR, and the TCRdb table lists in-frame clones only, not all of them. This sample has some 240,000 clones, with approximately 88% found just once. Treatment denoted: roughly 18 received Ad26.COV2.S at low or high dose, single or two shots; about five received placebo; per-sample allocation not given. It was on day 63 after the first vaccine or placebo injection that samples were taken. The sequenced sample was peripheral blood, obtained in a trial of Ad26.COV2.S vaccine versus placebo. All receptors come from a person between 18 and 65 years old who received the Ad26.COV2.S COVID-19 vaccine or a placebo.

This chain connects TRBV11-3 to TRBJ2-5; no definite D call. The V end was cut by 4 bases, the J end by 2 bases, with 11 bases between. This CDR3 is built from 14 residues. The V gene's germline CDR1 is SGHNT and CDR2 YENEEA. The chain's CDR3 is CASSSPAGQETQYF. CDR3 DNA sequence: TGTGCCAGCAGCTCCCCTGCCGGTCAAGAGACCCAGTACTTC.

This clone was seen only once. The chain uses TRBV7-2 and TRBJ2-5, with TRBD1 matching over 8 bases. Losses at the gene ends were 4 bases for V and 3 bases for J; bases not matched to a gene: 4. The germline CDR1 and CDR2 sequences are SGHTA and FQGNSA. CDR3 length: 14 amino acids. The CDR3 spells CASSSDRGKETQYF. CDR3 nucleotide sequence: TGTGCCAGCAGCTCAGACAGGGGAAAAGAGACCCAGTACTTC.

The V call is TRBV27, the J call TRBJ2-3, with D tentatively TRBD2 (5 bases). V was pared by 3 bases and J by 3 bases, with 13 bases between. This CDR3 is built from 15 residues. The germline V gene encodes CDR1 MNHEY and CDR2 SMNVEV (reference sequence). The CDR3 loop reads CASSFLSGSTDTQYF. The DNA for the CDR3 is TGTGCCAGCAGTTTTCTCAGCGGATCTACAGATACGCAGTATTTT.

This chain uses TRBV6-5 with TRBJ1-3; D is perhaps TRBD1 (5 bases). V dropped 6 bases and J dropped 0 bases, with 12 bases sitting between them. This CDR3 comprises 15 residues. CDR1 is MNHEY and CDR2 is SVGAGI in the germline V gene. The CDR3 protein is CASSTDRSSGNTIYF. The DNA for the CDR3 is TGTGCCAGCAGCACTGACAGATCCTCTGGAAACACCATATATTTT.

In DNA form, the CDR3 reads TGCGCCAGCAGCCAAGATCCCCATGGTTCTCGGAGCGGGGAGCTGTTTTTT. Amino acid sequence: CASSQDPHGSRSGELFF. The chain couples TRBV4-3 to TRBJ2-2; no firm D call. With 0 bases removed from V and 7 bases from J, the gap between germline ends came to 18 bases. The CDR3 length is 17 residues. Germline V gene sequence: CDR1 LGHNA, CDR2 YSLEER.

The CDR3 DNA reads as TGTGCCAGCAGCCCGAAACAGGGGGTTGCTGGAAACACCATATATTTT. Translation gives CASSPKQGVAGNTIYF. The rearrangement joins TRBV2 to TRBJ1-3; TRBD1 agrees at 8 bases. After removal of 6 bases from V and 2 bases from J, the junction contained 9 bases not matched to a gene. This CDR3 is 16 amino acids long. The V gene's germline CDR1 is SNHLY and CDR2 FYNNEI.

The chain recombines TRBV6-5 with TRBJ2-5; 8 bases are shared with TRBD2. After removal of 6 bases from V and 9 bases from J, the junction contained 12 bases not matched to a gene. Germline V gene sequence: CDR1 MNHEY, CDR2 SVGAGI. The CDR3 has 14 amino acids. The CDR3, as DNA: TGTGCCAGCAGGGATAGCGGGGTCCTCGGGGCCCAGTACTTC. It is translated as CASRDSGVLGAQYF.

This sequence joins TRBV6-5 and TRBJ2-7; TRBD2 is a possible D gene (6 bases). Trimming shortened V by 6 bases and J by 1 base, and 16 bases separated the two germline ends. The germline gives CDR1 MNHEY, CDR2 SVGAGI. There are 15 residues in the CDR3. The CDR3 here is CASSLDGGGSYEQYF. The CDR3 bases are TGTGCCAGCAGCCTGGACGGTGGGGGGTCCTACGAGCAGTACTTC.

This clone has just a few counts. The chain uses TRBV4-1 and TRBJ2-7; 7 nucleotides line up with TRBD2. The CDR3 has 15 amino acids. The ends lost 0 bases at V and 5 bases at J; junction bases unmatched: 7. From germline, CDR1 is MGHRA and CDR2 YSYEKL. The CDR3 here is CASSQEFRGRHEQYF. CDR3 in DNA: TGCGCCAGCAGCCAAGAATTTCGCGGGAGACACGAGCAGTACTTC.

This clone has a handful of counts. The chain uses TRBV6-5 and TRBJ1-5; D is uncertain. CDR1 MNHEY and CDR2 SVGAGI come from the germline V gene. The V gene lost 6 bases and the J gene lost 6 bases, with 9 bases spanning the gap. The CDR3 extends over 12 amino acids. The CDR3 sequence: CASSLPGQPQHF. CDR3 in DNA: TGTGCCAGCAGCCTCCCCGGTCAGCCCCAGCATTTT.

The chain recombines TRBV30 with TRBJ2-7; D gene unclear. The germline gives CDR1 GTSNPN, CDR2 SVGIG (reference sequence). The CDR3 extends over 11 amino acids. Trimming removed 5 bases at V and 2 bases at J, with 7 bases between. CDR3 bases: TGTGCCTGGCAGGAAACCTACGAGCAGTACTTC. Protein sequence: CAWQETYEQYF.

This chain uses TRBV4-1 with TRBJ2-1, with D possibly TRBD2 on 6 matching bases. Germline V gene sequence: CDR1 MGHRA, CDR2 YSYEKL. V lost 0 bases and J 3 bases, leaving 12 bases between the germline ends. The CDR3 spans 16 residues. The CDR3 DNA follows: TGCGCCAGCAGCCAAGATCCCGGGGGAATCTACAATGAGCAGTTCTTC. Translated: CASSQDPGGIYNEQFF.

This chain links TRBV30 with TRBJ2-7; no clear D. CDR1 and CDR2 (germline): GTSNPN, SVGIG (reference sequence). CDR3 size: 12 residues. The V end was cut by 2 bases, the J end by 8 bases, with 13 bases between. The CDR3 region is CAWSTPGQQQYV. The CDR3, as DNA: TGTGCCTGGAGTACCCCCGGTCAGCAGCAGTACGTC.

The CDR3 spells CSVSTEMNTEAFF. As DNA, the CDR3 is TGCAGCGTGTCGACCGAGATGAACACTGAAGCTTTCTTT. The chain employs TRBV29-1 and TRBJ1-1; the D is unclear. V shed 6 bases and J shed 0 bases, with 11 bases lying between them. This CDR3 is 13 amino acids long. Per germline, CDR1 SQVTM and CDR2 ANQGSEA. Full variable domain (outside the CDR3, taken from reference TRBV29-1 and TRBJ1-1): SAVISQKPSRDICQRGTSLTIQCQVDSQVTMMFWYRQQPGQSLTLIATANQGSEATYESGFVIDKFPISRPNLTFSTLTVSNMSPEDSSIYLCSVSTEMNTEAFFGQGTRLTVV.

This clone is a singleton in its sample. The genes are TRBV3-1 (or the pseudogene TRBV3-2) and TRBJ1-2; 8 bases are a match to TRBD1. Germline CDR1 and CDR2: LGHDT and YNNKEL (reference sequence). V was clipped by 4 bases and J by 8 bases; unmatched bases: 15. The CDR3 is 16 amino acids. CDR3 loop: CASSPTGDRGHRGYTF. In DNA, the CDR3 is TGTGCCAGCAGCCCTACCGGAGACAGGGGTCATCGGGGCTACACCTTC.

The V gene is TRBV4-1, the J gene TRBJ2-1; D not resolved. Trimming stripped 5 bases from V and 6 bases from J, with 11 bases between. The CDR3 runs 13 residues. Looked up from germline, CDR1 is MGHRA and CDR2 is YSYEKL. CDR3 amino acids: CASSDSRGNEQFF. In nucleotides, the CDR3 is TGCGCCAGCAGCGATAGTAGAGGCAATGAGCAGTTCTTC.

The chain uses TRBV10-2 and TRBJ2-7, with 7 nucleotides matching TRBD2. CDR3 length: 13 amino acids. In germline, CDR1 is WSHSY, CDR2 SAAADI. V shed 10 bases, J shed 2 bases, and the junction held 8 bases outside the gene matches. For the CDR3, the DNA is TGCGCCACCCGAGGGGAGGGAACCTACGAGCAGTACTTC. Translating gives CATRGEGTYEQYF.

This clone was counted ten times or more. J is TRBJ1-5 and V is TRBV6-5, with a weak D call TRBD1 (6 bases). CDR1 and CDR2 from the germline V gene are MNHEY and SVGAGI. Trimming removed 8 bases from V and 6 bases from J, with 17 bases in between. The CDR3 is 14 amino acids. The CDR3 is CASGRQEESQPQHF. The CDR3 DNA follows: TGTGCCAGCGGGAGACAGGAGGAAAGTCAGCCCCAGCATTTT.

The chain joins TRBV28 to TRBJ1-1; TRBD1 matches 7 bases. Trimming took 5 bases from V and 1 from J; bases not matched to a gene: 10. The germline CDR1 and CDR2 sequences are MDHEN and SYDVKM. The CDR3 has 16 amino acids. CDR3: CASSHQWDSPNTEAFF. DNA of the CDR3: TGTGCCAGCAGTCACCAGTGGGACAGCCCGAACACTGAAGCTTTCTTT.

The V and J genes are TRBV11-2 and TRBJ2-1; TRBD1 is a possible D gene (6 bases). In germline, CDR1 is SGHAT, CDR2 FQNNGV. Between the trimmed V and J ends, which lost 5 bases and 4 bases, there was a span of 12 bases. The CDR3 consists of 14 residues. The DNA for the CDR3 is TGTGCCAGCAGCCCCGGACAGTCATACAATGAGCAGTTCTTC. Protein product: CASSPGQSYNEQFF.

The CDR3 sequence: CASRSLYRGDGYTF. As DNA, the CDR3 is TGTGCCAGCCGGTCCCTTTACAGGGGAGACGGCTACACCTTC. The rearrangement joins TRBV6-5 to TRBJ1-2; 7 bases map to TRBD1. The CDR3 is 14 amino acids. The V segment lost 8 bases and the J segment 8 bases; nucleotides outside the gene matches: 14. Germline V gene lookup returns CDR1 MNHEY and CDR2 SVGAGI.

The chain is built from TRBV7-2 and TRBJ2-5; TRBD2 matches 9 bases. CDR3 size: 16 residues. Germline lookup yields CDR1 SGHTA and CDR2 FQGNSA. The trim removed 0 bases at V and 5 bases at J, leaving 7 bases unmatched. CDR3 sequence reads: CASSLARGGAGETQYF. As DNA, the CDR3 is TGTGCCAGCAGCTTAGCGCGCGGGGGGGCCGGGGAGACCCAGTACTTC.

The gene calls are TRBV6-5 and TRBJ1-1; 9 nucleotides align to TRBD1. V dropped 5 bases and J dropped 4; count of bases not matched to a gene: 8. The CDR3 totals 15 residues. CDR1 is MNHEY, CDR2 SVGAGI, per germline. DNA for the CDR3: TGTGCCAGCAGTCTGCAACAGGGGGCGGCCACTGAAGCTTTCTTT. Its protein product is CASSLQQGAATEAFF.

The rearrangement joins TRBV19 to TRBJ1-2; TRBD1 agrees at 8 bases. The germline CDR1 and CDR2 sequences are LNHDA and SQIVND (reference sequence). Trimming at V came to 6 bases and at J to 0 bases, leaving 9 bases not matched to a gene. The CDR3 consists of 16 residues. CDR3 in DNA: TGTGCCAGTAGACCCTCGGACAGGGCGCCTAACTATGGCTACACCTTC. As protein: CASRPSDRAPNYGYTF.

The genes are TRBV9 and TRBJ1-1; no firm D call. The CDR3 covers 13 residues. V was clipped by 1 base and J by 4 bases, with 8 bases between them. Germline V CDR1 and CDR2: SGDLS, YYNGEE. CDR3 sequence: CASSVRMGTEAFF. The CDR3 DNA is TGTGCCAGCAGCGTAAGGATGGGCACTGAAGCTTTCTTT.

The chain couples TRBV4-2 to TRBJ2-7; D is unresolved. This CDR3 is 14 amino acids long. The germline V gene has CDR1 LGHNA and CDR2 YNFKEQ. Trimming took off 0 bases at V and 2 bases at J, with 8 bases between the two ends. The CDR3 reads CASSQDMSPYEQYF. The CDR3 coding sequence is TGTGCCAGCAGCCAAGATATGTCGCCCTACGAGCAGTACTTC.

J is TRBJ2-3 and V is TRBV10-3, with D tentatively TRBD1 (5 bases). CDR1 is ENHRY and CDR2 is SYGVKD in the germline V gene. Trimming removed 7 bases at V and 9 bases at J, with 14 bases between. The CDR3 extends over 12 amino acids. The CDR3 region has the DNA TGTGCCATCACCAGGGATATGAAGACGCAGTATTTT. This encodes CAITRDMKTQYF.

The sample holds a few counts of this clone. The chain uses TRBV6-1 and TRBJ2-7; 8 bases match TRBD2. Germline V gives CDR1 MNHNS, CDR2 SASEGT. Trimming removed 2 bases from V and 6 bases from J; junction bases left unmatched: 6. This CDR3 is built from 14 residues. CDR3 in amino acids: CASSEPGSGIEQYF. The DNA of the CDR3 is TGTGCCAGCAGTGAACCAGGTAGCGGGATCGAGCAGTACTTC.

The chain uses TRBV25-1 and TRBJ2-7; D not certain. CDR1 is MGHDK and CDR2 is SYGVNS in the germline V gene. Trimming pared 4 bases from V and 3 bases from J, leaving 4 bases between. CDR3 length equals 11 residues. Here the CDR3 reads CASSGGYEQYF. CDR3 nucleotide sequence: TGTGCCAGCAGTGGGGGCTACGAGCAGTACTTC.

The chain has TRBV14 and TRBJ2-1; 10 nucleotides agree with TRBD2. The junction had 7 bases not matched to a gene; V was cut back by 4 bases and J by 4 bases. The CDR3 spans 16 residues. Germline lookup yields CDR1 SGHDN and CDR2 FVKESK. In nucleotides, the CDR3 is TGTGCCAGCAGCCCGATCAGCGGGAGGGAATACAATGAGCAGTTCTTC. Its protein product is CASSPISGREYNEQFF.

This clone has a single count. The chain carries TRBV7-3 and TRBJ2-4; D is tentatively TRBD1 or TRBD2 (8 bases each). With 5 bases removed from V and 6 bases from J, the gap between germline ends came to 20 bases. The CDR3 runs to 16 residues. Per the germline V gene, CDR1 is SGHTA and CDR2 is FQGTGA. The CDR3 is CASSTRGGQDANIQYF. DNA of the CDR3: TGTGCCAGCAGCACCCGGGGGGGACAGGATGCAAACATTCAGTACTTC.

The chain combines TRBV2 with TRBJ2-1; D may be TRBD1 (7 bases). The CDR3 extends over 14 amino acids. Germline V gives CDR1 SNHLY, CDR2 FYNNEI. The ends were cut back, 6 bases at V and 4 bases at J, with 13 bases in the middle. The CDR3 DNA is TGTGCCAGCAGCGAGACAGGGAGGTACAATGAGCAGTTCTTC. This encodes CASSETGRYNEQFF. Supplemented by reference TRBV2 and TRBJ2-1, the full variable domain reads EPEVTQTPSHQVTQMGQEVILRCVPISNHLYFYWYRQILGQKVEFLVSFYNNEISEKSEIFDDQFSVERPDGSNFTLKIRSTKLEDSAMYFCASSETGRYNEQFFGPGTRLTVL.